Listed below are T cell receptor beta chains from one sample, sequenced in a study of blood T cell repertoires in COVID-19. Produced via immunoSEQ multiplex PCR; TCRdb's table is partial and in-frame only. The table has about 150,000 clones, 80% seen once; the top ten hold 5%. The sample was peripheral blood. The receptors derive from a woman aged 50 to 60 with acute or convalescent COVID-19. Both conserved end residues are part of each CDR3. Fields, in order: V gene, clone size, J gene, D gene, CDR3 DNA, CDR3 protein. The D gene is left open where the match is weak. Where a row states a size, it is once, few, many or the class of an expanded clone; other rows omit it.

V: TRBV7-8
size: .
J: TRBJ2-3
D: TRBD2
DNA: TGTGCCAGCAGCTTAGCGTCAACTAGCGGGGGTACAGATACGCAGTATTTT
CDR3: CASSLASTSGGTDTQYF

V: TRBV5-4
size: .
J: TRBJ1-2
D: TRBD1
DNA: TGTGCCAGCAGCTTGGAGGGGACAGGGAAGAACTATGATGGCTACACCTTC
CDR3: CASSLEGTGKNYDGYTF

V: TRBV2
size: .
J: TRBJ1-3
D: .
DNA: TGTGCCAGCAGTGGGCGCGGGGTCTCTGGAAACACCATATATTTT
CDR3: CASSGRGVSGNTIYF

V: TRBV7-2
size: .
J: TRBJ2-5
D: TRBD2
DNA: TGTGCCAGCAGCTTTCTTCCTACGCGGACTAGCGGGGGTGGAGAGACCCAGTACTTC
CDR3: CASSFLPTRTSGGGETQYF

V: TRBV7-9
size: .
J: TRBJ1-2
D: TRBD1
DNA: TGTGCCAGCAGCTTATTGGGACAGAACTATGGCTACACCTTC
CDR3: CASSLLGQNYGYTF

V: TRBV9
size: .
J: TRBJ1-4
D: .
DNA: TGTGCCAGCAGCGGGACAGTTTCGGGTGAAAAACTGTTTTTT
CDR3: CASSGTVSGEKLFF

V: TRBV24-1
size: .
J: TRBJ2-3
D: TRBD1
DNA: TGTGCCACCAGTGGGGGACAGGGCCGAGGACAGGCCGATACGCAGTATTTT
CDR3: CATSGGQGRGQADTQYF

V: TRBV4-2
size: .
J: TRBJ1-2
D: .
DNA: TGTGCCAGCAGCCAAGTAGAGGAGCAGATCTATGGCTACACCTTC
CDR3: CASSQVEEQIYGYTF

V: TRBV9
size: .
J: TRBJ1-3
D: .
DNA: TGTGCCAGCAGCGTAGAGGCAGGCTCGACTGGAAACACCATATATTTT
CDR3: CASSVEAGSTGNTIYF

V: TRBV3-1/TRBV3-2
size: once
J: TRBJ1-2
D: .
DNA: TGTGCCAGCAGCCAAGAGACGGTGAGGGGCTACACCTTC
CDR3: CASSQETVRGYTF

V: TRBV21-1
size: .
J: TRBJ1-1
D: .
DNA: TGTGCCAGCAGCAAAAGGGGACAGACAGGGAAGAACACTGAAGCTTTCTTT
CDR3: CASSKRGQTGKNTEAFF

V: TRBV7-2
size: .
J: TRBJ1-2
D: .
DNA: TGTGCCAGCAGGTACTCGGTGGGCGATGGCTACACCTTC
CDR3: CASRYSVGDGYTF

V: TRBV4-2
size: few
J: TRBJ1-4
D: .
DNA: TGTGCCAGCAGCCAAGAAAGGTCCCAGGGATCTAATGAAAAACTGTTTTTT
CDR3: CASSQERSQGSNEKLFF

V: TRBV7-3
size: once
J: TRBJ2-3
D: .
DNA: TGTGCCAGCAGCTTAAACGAGGGCGATACGCAGTATTTT
CDR3: CASSLNEGDTQYF

V: TRBV6-2/TRBV6-3
size: .
J: TRBJ1-1
D: .
DNA: TGTGCCAGCAGTTATTCAGGAGGAACGGTGAACACTGAAGCTTTCTTT
CDR3: CASSYSGGTVNTEAFF

V: TRBV7-9
size: .
J: TRBJ2-7
D: .
DNA: TGTGCCAGCAGCTTACAGGGGCCAATCTCCTACGAGCAGTACTTC
CDR3: CASSLQGPISYEQYF

V: TRBV3-1/TRBV3-2
size: .
J: TRBJ1-4
D: .
DNA: TGTGCCAGCAGCCAAGTCGGGGAAGAAAAACTGTTTTTT
CDR3: CASSQVGEEKLFF

V: TRBV28
size: .
J: TRBJ2-1
D: .
DNA: TGTGCCAGCAGTTGGTTTTCTAGCCGCGATGAGCAGTTCTTC
CDR3: CASSWFSSRDEQFF

V: TRBV3-1/TRBV3-2
size: .
J: TRBJ2-1
D: TRBD2
DNA: TGTGCCAGCAGCGAGACACTAGCGGGGGGCAATGAGCAGTTCTTC
CDR3: CASSETLAGGNEQFF

V: TRBV7-2
size: once
J: TRBJ2-1
D: TRBD2
DNA: TGTGCCAGCAGCCCTCGGCTAGCGGGGGCCTACAATGAGCAGTTCTTC
CDR3: CASSPRLAGAYNEQFF

V: TRBV29-1
size: .
J: TRBJ2-5
D: TRBD1
DNA: TGCAGCGTTACAGGGGGCCAAGAGACCCAGTACTTC
CDR3: CSVTGGQETQYF

V: TRBV3-1/TRBV3-2
size: .
J: TRBJ2-5
D: .
DNA: TGTGCCAGCAGCCAAGATGGGCGGGGAGAGACCCAGTACTTC
CDR3: CASSQDGRGETQYF

V: TRBV19
size: .
J: TRBJ1-2
D: TRBD1
DNA: TGTGCCAGCAGGGGACAGGTCCTAAACTATGGCTACACCTTC
CDR3: CASRGQVLNYGYTF

V: TRBV19
size: .
J: TRBJ1-2
D: .
DNA: TGTGCCAGTAAGGGCGCGGGATACTATGGCTACACCTTC
CDR3: CASKGAGYYGYTF

V: TRBV25-1
size: .
J: TRBJ1-2
D: .
DNA: TGTGCCACCTCCTGGGAGAGCGACTATGGCTACACCTTC
CDR3: CATSWESDYGYTF

V: TRBV24-1
size: .
J: TRBJ2-7
D: TRBD1
DNA: TGTGCCACCAGTGGGACAGGGCTCGGCCACGAGCAGTACTTC
CDR3: CATSGTGLGHEQYF

V: TRBV3-1/TRBV3-2
size: .
J: TRBJ2-7
D: .
DNA: TGTGCCAGCAGCCAAGATCGGGGGGCGATGGTTTACGAGCAGTACTTC
CDR3: CASSQDRGAMVYEQYF

V: TRBV5-6
size: once
J: TRBJ1-4
D: TRBD1
DNA: TGTGCCAGCAGCTCCTCAGGGGGCGCCGGTGAAAAACTGTTTTTT
CDR3: CASSSSGGAGEKLFF

V: TRBV5-4
size: .
J: TRBJ1-2
D: TRBD1
DNA: TGTGCCAGCAGCTTGGAGGGACAGGGGGCGGGCTATGGCTACACCTTC
CDR3: CASSLEGQGAGYGYTF

V: TRBV5-8
size: .
J: TRBJ1-6
D: .
DNA: TGTGCCAGCAGCACCCGACAGAATTCACCCCTCCACTTT
CDR3: CASSTRQNSPLHF

V: TRBV6-6
size: few
J: TRBJ1-6
D: TRBD1
DNA: TGTGCCAGCGCACCCGGGACAGGGAGTTCACCCCTCCACTTT
CDR3: CASAPGTGSSPLHF

V: TRBV10-3
size: .
J: TRBJ1-4
D: TRBD1
DNA: TGTGCCATCAGCCAGGGGGCAGCTAATGAAAAACTGTTTTTT
CDR3: CAISQGAANEKLFF

V: TRBV30
size: .
J: TRBJ1-1
D: .
DNA: TGTGCCTGGAGTGGTCCCGCGGCGTTGAACACTGAAGCTTTCTTT
CDR3: CAWSGPAALNTEAFF